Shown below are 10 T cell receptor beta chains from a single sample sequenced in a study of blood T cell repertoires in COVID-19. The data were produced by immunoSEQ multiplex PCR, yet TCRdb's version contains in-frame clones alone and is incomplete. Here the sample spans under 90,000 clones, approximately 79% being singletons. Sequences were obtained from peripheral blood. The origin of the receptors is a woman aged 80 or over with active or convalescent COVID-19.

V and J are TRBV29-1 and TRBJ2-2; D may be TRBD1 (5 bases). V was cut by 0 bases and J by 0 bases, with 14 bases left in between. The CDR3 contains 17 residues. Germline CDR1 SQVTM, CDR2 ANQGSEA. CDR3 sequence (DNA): TGCAGCGTTGAAGAGGTGGTCAGGGCCTCGAACACCGGGGAGCTGTTTTTT. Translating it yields CSVEEVVRASNTGELFF.

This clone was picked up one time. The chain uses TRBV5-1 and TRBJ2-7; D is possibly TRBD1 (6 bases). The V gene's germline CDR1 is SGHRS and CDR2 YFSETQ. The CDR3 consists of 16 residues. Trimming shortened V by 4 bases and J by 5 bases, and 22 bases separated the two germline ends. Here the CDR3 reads CASSRNPQGTGDEQYF. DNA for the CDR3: TGCGCCAGCAGCCGGAACCCACAGGGAACCGGGGACGAGCAGTACTTC.

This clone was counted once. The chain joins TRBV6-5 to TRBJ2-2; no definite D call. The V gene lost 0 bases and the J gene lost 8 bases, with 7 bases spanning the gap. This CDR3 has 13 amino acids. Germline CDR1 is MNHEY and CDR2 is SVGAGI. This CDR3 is CASSYSRVGELFF. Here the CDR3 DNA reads TGTGCCAGCAGTTACTCAAGAGTGGGGGAGCTGTTTTTT.

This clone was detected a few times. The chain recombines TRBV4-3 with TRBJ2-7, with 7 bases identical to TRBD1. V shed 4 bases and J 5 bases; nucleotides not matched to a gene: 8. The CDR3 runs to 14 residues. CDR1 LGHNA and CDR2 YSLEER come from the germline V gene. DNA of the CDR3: TGCGCCAGCAGCCGCAACCAGGGGGTAGACGAGCAGTACTTC. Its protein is CASSRNQGVDEQYF.

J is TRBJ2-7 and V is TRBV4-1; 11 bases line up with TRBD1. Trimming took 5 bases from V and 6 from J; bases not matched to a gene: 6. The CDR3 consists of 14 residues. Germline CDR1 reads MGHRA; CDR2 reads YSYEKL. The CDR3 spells CASSDGQGAGEQYF. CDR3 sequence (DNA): TGCGCCAGCAGCGATGGACAGGGGGCCGGCGAGCAGTACTTC.

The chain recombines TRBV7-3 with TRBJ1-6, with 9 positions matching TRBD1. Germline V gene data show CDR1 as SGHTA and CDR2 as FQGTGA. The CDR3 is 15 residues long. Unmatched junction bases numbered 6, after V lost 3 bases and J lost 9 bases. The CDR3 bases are TGTGCCAGCAGCTTTGAAGGGACAGGGTTTTCACCCCTCCACTTT. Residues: CASSFEGTGFSPLHF.

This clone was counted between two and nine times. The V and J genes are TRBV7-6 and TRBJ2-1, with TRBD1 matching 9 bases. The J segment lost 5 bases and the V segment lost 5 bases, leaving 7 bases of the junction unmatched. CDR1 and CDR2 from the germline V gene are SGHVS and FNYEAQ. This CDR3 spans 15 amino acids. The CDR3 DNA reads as TGTGCCAGCAGCCCGGACAGGGGCACCCACAATGAGCAGTTCTTC. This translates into CASSPDRGTHNEQFF.

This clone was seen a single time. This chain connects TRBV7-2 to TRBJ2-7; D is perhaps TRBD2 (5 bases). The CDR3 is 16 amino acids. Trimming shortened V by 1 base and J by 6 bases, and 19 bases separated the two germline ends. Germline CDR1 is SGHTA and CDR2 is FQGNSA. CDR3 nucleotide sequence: TGTGCCAGCAGCTTAGACGGGCAGGTCCTAGCTTCCGAGCAGTACTTC. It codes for CASSLDGQVLASEQYF.

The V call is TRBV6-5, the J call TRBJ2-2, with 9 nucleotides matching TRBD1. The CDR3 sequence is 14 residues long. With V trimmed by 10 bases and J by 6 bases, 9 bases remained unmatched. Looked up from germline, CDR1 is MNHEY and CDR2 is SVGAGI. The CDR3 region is CATRGDRGAGELFF. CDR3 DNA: TGTGCCACCCGGGGAGACAGGGGGGCCGGGGAGCTGTTTTTT.

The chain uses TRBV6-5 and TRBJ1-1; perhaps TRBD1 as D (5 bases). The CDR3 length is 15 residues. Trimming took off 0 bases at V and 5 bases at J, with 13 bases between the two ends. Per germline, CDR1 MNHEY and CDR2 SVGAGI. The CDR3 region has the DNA TGTGCCAGCAGTTACTCGACTTTCGGGGGAACTGAAGCTTTCTTT. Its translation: CASSYSTFGGTEAFF.